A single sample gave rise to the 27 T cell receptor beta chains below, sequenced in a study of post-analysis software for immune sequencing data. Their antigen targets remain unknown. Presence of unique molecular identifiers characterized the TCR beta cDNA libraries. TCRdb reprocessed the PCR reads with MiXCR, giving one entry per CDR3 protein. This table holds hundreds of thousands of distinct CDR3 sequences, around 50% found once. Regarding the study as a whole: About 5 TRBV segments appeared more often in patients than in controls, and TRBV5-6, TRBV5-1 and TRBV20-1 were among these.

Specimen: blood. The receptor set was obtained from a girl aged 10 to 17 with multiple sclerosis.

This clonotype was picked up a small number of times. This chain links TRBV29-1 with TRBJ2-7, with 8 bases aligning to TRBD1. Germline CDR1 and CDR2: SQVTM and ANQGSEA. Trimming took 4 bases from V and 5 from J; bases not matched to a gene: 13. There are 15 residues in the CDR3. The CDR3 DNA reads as TGCAGCGTTGGTGGTGGTCAGGGGGCGATGAACGAGCAGTACTTC. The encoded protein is CSVGGGQGAMNEQYF.

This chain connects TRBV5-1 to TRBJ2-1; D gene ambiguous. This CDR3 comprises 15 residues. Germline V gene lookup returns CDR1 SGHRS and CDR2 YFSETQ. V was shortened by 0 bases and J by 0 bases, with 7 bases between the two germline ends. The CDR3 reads CASSLEESSYNEQFF. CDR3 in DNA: TGCGCCAGCAGCTTGGAAGAGAGCTCCTACAATGAGCAGTTCTTC. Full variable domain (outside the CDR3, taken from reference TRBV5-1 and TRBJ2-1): KAGVTQTPRYLIKTRGQQVTLSCSPISGHRSVSWYQQTPGQGLQFLFEYFSETQRNKGNFPGRFSGRQFSNSRSEMNVSTLELGDSALYLCASSLEESSYNEQFFGPGTRLTVL.

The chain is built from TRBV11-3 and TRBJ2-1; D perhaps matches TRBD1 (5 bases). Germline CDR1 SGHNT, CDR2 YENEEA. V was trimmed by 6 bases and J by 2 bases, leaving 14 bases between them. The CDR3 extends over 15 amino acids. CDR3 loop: CASSYLGETYNEQFF. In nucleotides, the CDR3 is TGTGCCAGCAGTTATTTAGGGGAAACCTACAATGAGCAGTTCTTC. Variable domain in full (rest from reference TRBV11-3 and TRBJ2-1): EAGVVQSPRYKIIEKKQPVAFWCNPISGHNTLYWYLQNLGQGPELLIRYENEEAVDDSQLPKDRFSAERLKGVDSTLKIQPAELGDSAVYLCASSYLGETYNEQFFGPGTRLTVL.

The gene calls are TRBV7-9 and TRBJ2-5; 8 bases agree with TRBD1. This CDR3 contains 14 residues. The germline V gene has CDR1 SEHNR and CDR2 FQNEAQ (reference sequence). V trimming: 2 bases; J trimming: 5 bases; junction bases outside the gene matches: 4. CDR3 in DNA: TGTGCCAGCAGCTTACGGACAGGGACGGAGACCCAGTACTTC. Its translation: CASSLRTGTETQYF.

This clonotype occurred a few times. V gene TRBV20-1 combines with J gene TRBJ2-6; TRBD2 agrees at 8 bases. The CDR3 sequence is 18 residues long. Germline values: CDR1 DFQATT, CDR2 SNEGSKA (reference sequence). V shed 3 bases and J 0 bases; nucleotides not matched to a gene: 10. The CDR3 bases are TGCAGTGCTAGGCGTTGGCTAGCGGGCCGCTCTGGGGCCAACGTCCTGACTTTC. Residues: CSARRWLAGRSGANVLTF.

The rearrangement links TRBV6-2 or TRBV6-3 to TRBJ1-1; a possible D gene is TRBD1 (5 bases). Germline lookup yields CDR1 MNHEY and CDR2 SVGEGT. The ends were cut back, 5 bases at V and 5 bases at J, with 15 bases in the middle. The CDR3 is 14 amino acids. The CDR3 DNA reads TGTGCCAGCAGTGCCACAGGACGCTGGACTGAAGCTTTCTTT. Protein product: CASSATGRWTEAFF.

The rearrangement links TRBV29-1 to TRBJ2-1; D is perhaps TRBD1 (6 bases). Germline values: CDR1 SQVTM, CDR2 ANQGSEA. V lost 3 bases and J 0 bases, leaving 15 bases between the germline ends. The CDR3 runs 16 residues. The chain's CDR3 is CSVEGQGFNSYNEQFF. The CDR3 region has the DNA TGCAGCGTTGAGGGGCAGGGGTTCAACTCCTACAATGAGCAGTTCTTC.

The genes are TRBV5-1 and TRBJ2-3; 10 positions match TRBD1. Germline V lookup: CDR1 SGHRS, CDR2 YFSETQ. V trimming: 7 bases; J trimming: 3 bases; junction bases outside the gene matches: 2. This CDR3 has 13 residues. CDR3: CASGTGVTDTQYF. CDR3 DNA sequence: TGCGCCAGCGGGACAGGGGTTACAGATACGCAGTATTTT.

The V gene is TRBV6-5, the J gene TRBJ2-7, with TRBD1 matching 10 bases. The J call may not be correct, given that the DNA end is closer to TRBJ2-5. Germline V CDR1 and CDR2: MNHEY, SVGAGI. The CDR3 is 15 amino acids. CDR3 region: CASSYPGQGWETQYF. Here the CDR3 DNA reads TGTGCCAGCAGTTACCCGGGACAGGGGTGGGAGACCCAGTACTTC.

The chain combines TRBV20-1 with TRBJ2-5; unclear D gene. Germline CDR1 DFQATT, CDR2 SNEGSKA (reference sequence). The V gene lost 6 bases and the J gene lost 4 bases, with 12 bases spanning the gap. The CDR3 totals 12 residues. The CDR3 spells CSAQAFGETQYF. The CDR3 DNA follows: TGCAGTGCCCAAGCCTTCGGAGAGACCCAGTACTTC.

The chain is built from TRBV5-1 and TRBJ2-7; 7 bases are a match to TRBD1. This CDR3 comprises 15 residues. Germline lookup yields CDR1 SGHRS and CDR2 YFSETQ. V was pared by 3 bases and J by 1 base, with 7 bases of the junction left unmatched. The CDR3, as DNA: TGCGCCAGCAGCTGGGAACAGGGGTTTTCCTACGAGCAGTACTTC. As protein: CASSWEQGFSYEQYF.

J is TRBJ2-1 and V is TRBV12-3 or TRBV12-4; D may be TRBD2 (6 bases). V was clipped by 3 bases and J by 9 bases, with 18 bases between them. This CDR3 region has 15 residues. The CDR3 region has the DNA TGTGCCAGCAGTTTGGGGGGAGTTCTTCGGGGTGAGCAGTTCTTC. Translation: CASSLGGVLRGEQFF.

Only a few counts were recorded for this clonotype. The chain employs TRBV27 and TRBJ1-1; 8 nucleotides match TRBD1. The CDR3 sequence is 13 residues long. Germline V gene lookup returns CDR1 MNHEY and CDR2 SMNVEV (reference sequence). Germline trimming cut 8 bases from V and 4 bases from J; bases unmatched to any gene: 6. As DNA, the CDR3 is TGTGCCAGCCGACAGGGGTGGTCCACTGAAGCTTTCTTT. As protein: CASRQGWSTEAFF.

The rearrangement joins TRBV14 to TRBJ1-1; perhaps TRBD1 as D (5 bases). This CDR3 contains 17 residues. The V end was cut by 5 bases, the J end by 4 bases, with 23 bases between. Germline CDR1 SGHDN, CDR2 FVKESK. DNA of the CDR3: TGTGCCAGCAGCACAGATAAGGGGTATGGGGACGGCACTGAAGCTTTCTTT. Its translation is CASSTDKGYGDGTEAFF.

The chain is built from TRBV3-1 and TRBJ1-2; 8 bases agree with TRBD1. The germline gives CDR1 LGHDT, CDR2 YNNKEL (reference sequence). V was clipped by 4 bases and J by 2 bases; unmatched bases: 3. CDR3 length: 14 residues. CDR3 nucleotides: TGTGCCAGCAGCCGCCGGGACAGGAACTATGGCTACACCTTC. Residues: CASSRRDRNYGYTF. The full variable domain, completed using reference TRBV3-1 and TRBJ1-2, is DTAVSQTPKYLVTQMGNDKSIKCEQNLGHDTMYWYKQDSKKFLKIMFSYNNKELIINETVPNRFSPKSPDKAHLNLHINSLELGDSAVYFCASSRRDRNYGYTFGSGTRLTVV.

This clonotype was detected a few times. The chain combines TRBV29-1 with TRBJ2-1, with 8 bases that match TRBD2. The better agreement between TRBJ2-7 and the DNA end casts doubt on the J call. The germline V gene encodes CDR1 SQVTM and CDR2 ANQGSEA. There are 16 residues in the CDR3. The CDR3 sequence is CSVGTSGTRSYNEQYF. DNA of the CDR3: TGCAGCGTTGGAACCAGCGGGACTAGATCCTACAATGAGCAGTACTTC.

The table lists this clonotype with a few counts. CDR3 region: CASSPKTGANYGYTF. As DNA, the CDR3 is TGTGCCAGCAGTCCGAAGACAGGGGCGAACTATGGCTACACCTTC. V and J are TRBV12-3 or TRBV12-4 and TRBJ1-2, with 8 bases aligning to TRBD1. The V and J ends lost 5 bases and 2 bases, in that order; junction bases with no gene match: 7. The CDR3 contains 15 residues.

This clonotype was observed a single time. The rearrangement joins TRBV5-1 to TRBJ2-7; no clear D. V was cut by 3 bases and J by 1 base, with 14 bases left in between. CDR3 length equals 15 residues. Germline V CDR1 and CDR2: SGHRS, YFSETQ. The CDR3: CASSSDLGSSYEQYF. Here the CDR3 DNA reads TGCGCCAGCAGCTCAGACCTAGGCTCGTCCTACGAGCAGTACTTC. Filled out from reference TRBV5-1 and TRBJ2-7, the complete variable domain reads KAGVTQTPRYLIKTRGQQVTLSCSPISGHRSVSWYQQTPGQGLQFLFEYFSETQRNKGNFPGRFSGRQFSNSRSEMNVSTLELGDSALYLCASSSDLGSSYEQYFGPGTRLTVT.

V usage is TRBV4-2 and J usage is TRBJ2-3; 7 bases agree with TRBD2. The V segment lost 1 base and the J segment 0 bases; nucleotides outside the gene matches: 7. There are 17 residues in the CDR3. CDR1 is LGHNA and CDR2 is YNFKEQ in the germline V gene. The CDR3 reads CASSQVFGGGSTDTQYF. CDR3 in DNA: TGTGCCAGCAGCCAAGTCTTTGGCGGGGGAAGCACAGATACGCAGTATTTT.

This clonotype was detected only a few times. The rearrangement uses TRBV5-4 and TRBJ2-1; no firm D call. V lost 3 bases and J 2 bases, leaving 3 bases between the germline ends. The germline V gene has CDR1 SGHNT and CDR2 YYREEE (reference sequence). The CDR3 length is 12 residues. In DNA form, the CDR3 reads TGTGCCAGCAGCTGGCCCTACAATGAGCAGTTCTTC. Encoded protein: CASSWPYNEQFF.

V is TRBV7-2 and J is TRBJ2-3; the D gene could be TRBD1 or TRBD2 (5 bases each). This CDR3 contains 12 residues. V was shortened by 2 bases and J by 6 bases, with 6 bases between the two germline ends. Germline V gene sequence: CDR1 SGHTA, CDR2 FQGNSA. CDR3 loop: CASSLWGDTQYF. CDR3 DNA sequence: TGTGCCAGCAGCTTATGGGGGGATACGCAGTATTTT.

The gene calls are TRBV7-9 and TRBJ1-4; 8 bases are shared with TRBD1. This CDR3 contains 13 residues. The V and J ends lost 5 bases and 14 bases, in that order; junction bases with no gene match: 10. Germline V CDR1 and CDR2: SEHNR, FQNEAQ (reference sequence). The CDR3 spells CASSVSGGKWLFF. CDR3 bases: TGTGCCAGCAGCGTCTCAGGGGGCAAATGGCTGTTTTTT.

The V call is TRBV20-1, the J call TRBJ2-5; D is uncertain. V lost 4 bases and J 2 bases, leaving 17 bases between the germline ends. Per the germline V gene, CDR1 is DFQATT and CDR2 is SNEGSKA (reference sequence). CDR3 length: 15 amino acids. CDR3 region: CSATPMAGAQETQYF. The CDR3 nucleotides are TGCAGTGCTACCCCAATGGCAGGAGCTCAAGAGACCCAGTACTTC.

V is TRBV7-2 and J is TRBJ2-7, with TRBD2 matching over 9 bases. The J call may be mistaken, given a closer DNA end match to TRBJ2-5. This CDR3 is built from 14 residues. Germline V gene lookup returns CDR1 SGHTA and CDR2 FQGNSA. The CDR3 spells CASYSGGDRETQYF. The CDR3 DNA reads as TGTGCCAGTTATAGCGGGGGAGACCGGGAGACCCAGTACTTC.

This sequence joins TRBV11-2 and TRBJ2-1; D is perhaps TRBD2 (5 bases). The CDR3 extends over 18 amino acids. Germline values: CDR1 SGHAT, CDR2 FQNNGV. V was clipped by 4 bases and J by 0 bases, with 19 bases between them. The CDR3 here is CASSYLGGGLSSYNEQFF. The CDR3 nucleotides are TGTGCCAGCAGCTACCTAGGAGGCGGCCTAAGCTCCTACAATGAGCAGTTCTTC.

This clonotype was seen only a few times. CDR3 residues: CASSYSTASTKNIQYF. CDR3 DNA: TGTGCCAGCAGTTACTCGACGGCCAGTACCAAAAACATTCAGTACTTC. The V gene is TRBV6-5, the J gene TRBJ2-4; no reliable D call. The germline V and J ends were trimmed by 0 bases and 2 bases, with 11 bases remaining between them. The CDR3 contains 16 residues. Germline V gene lookup returns CDR1 MNHEY and CDR2 SVGAGI.

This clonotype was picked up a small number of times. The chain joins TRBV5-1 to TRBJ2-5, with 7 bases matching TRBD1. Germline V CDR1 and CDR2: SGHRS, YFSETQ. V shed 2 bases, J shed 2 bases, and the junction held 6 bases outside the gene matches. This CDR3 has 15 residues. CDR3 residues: CASSFLQGNQETQYF. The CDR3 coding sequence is TGCGCCAGCAGCTTCTTACAGGGGAATCAAGAGACCCAGTACTTC.